This T cell receptor beta chain was captured in a study of neurological immune-mediated disorders. In this sample, this clonotype turned up many times. Noted time point: longitudinal time-point 3. Germline V gene data show CDR1 as DFQATT and CDR2 as SNEGSKA (reference sequence). V was pared by 6 bases and J by 4 bases, with 7 bases between. The CDR3 extends over 11 amino acids. TCRdb re-derived calls from the 5' RACE reads in MiXCR, one entry per CDR3 protein. The repertoire has some 89,000 distinct CDR3 sequences, 3.5% to 4.5% of them found once; the top ten carry 5.7%. Sequencing was done on a sample of PBMCs. This clonotype originated in an older woman with multiple sclerosis. The rearrangement joins TRBV20-1 to TRBJ2-1; D not resolved. The CDR3: CSAADYNEQFF. In DNA, the CDR3 is TGCAGTGCCGCAGATTACAATGAGCAGTTCTTC.